This T cell receptor (beta chain) appears in the sequencing data of a study of vaccination and CD4 T cells after COVID-19. Looking at the study overall: Median time from COVID diagnosis to post-COVID sampling was over 95 days (35 to 161).

Regarding this clonotype: The target antigen is unknown.

Sequenced with the Oncomine TCR Beta short-read assay was DNA taken from cultured CD4+ T cells. It was from cultured CD4+ T cells that genomic DNA was extracted. Via MiXCR, TCRdb re-called the PCR reads, giving one row per CDR3 protein. The sample shows 15,000 to 20,000 distinct CDR3 sequences, about 61% of them seen only once. The treatment: approximately 9-day PBMC culture with coronavirus spike peptide pools or control peptides (ViraFEST assay). ViraFEST expanded antigen-specific T cells with peptide pools, then sequenced TCRs. This CDR3 spans 13 amino acids. Trimming took off 0 bases at V and 4 bases at J, with 5 bases between the two ends. Germline V lookup: CDR1 SGHTA, CDR2 FQGNSA.

V usage is TRBV7-2 and J usage is TRBJ2-3; no definite D call. The receptor was isolated from a human donor who had recovered from COVID-19. The sequenced sample consisted of CD4+ T cells from blood, cultured in vitro. CDR3 protein: CASSLAASDTQYF. CDR3 coding DNA: TGTGCCAGCAGCTTAGCAGCGTCAGATACGCAGTATTTT.